The T cell receptor (beta chain) described here comes from a study of T cells expressing NK-cell markers (dated by TCRdb to 2020 to 2022). About the study as a whole: Fewer than ten donors provided sorted CD3+CD56+NKG2C+, CD3+CD56+NKG2C- and CD3+CD56-NKG2C+ T-cell subsets, whose TCR beta-chain repertoires were profiled. Seven of the eight sequenced donors were HCMV-seropositive and one was HCMV-seronegative. The study sequenced eight donors, all healthy volunteers chosen at random: three men and five women. Libraries were sequenced as 2 x 150 bp reads on Illumina HiSeq 2000/2500, MiSeq or NextSeq.

A remark on this clonotype: Its antigen has not been determined.

The CDR3, from cysteine to phenylalanine, totals 17 residues. The coding DNA is unavailable. What the research found in general, with its limitations: Whether the expanded NKG2C-expressing T cell clones were specific for HCMV antigens remained unclear. Those dominant clonotypes were again the most abundant among CD3+CD56-NKG2C+ cells in a handful of donors, at roughly 28.3-60.1%. In roughly six donors, the dominant CD3+CD56+NKG2C+ clonotypes were among the top 10 CD8+ clonotypes and accounted for roughly 1.0-8% of CD8+ T cells.

TCRdb names Illumina HiSeq 2000 as the instrument used. The TCR beta cDNA libraries were made using 5'RACE template switching, a step that added both a universal primer site and unique molecular identifiers. cDNA synthesis was primed from the TCR beta constant segment, followed by two successive PCR amplification steps. Concerning the study's data processing: MIGEC was used to demultiplex reads and group reads by UMI, and MiTCR was used to assemble and quantify clonotypes. To remove erroneous sequences, TCR cDNA sequences were retained only when supported by two or more reads. The tcR package was used for downstream repertoire analysis, with clonotypes matched between fractions based on CDR3 nucleotide sequence plus V segment. Antigen specificity was annotated against VDJdb with VDJmatch, allowing one amino acid substitution in CDR3. The reads, reprocessed by TCRdb, yield one row per CDR3 protein sequence and no DNA. These V and J calls derive from TCRdb rather than the authors' analysis. The sample table holds 200,000 to 300,000 distinct CDR3 sequences. 0.3% to 0.45% of the sample goes to the ten largest clones.

To determine HCMV serostatus, a commercial ELISA kit was used to detect HCMV-specific IgG in serum. Ficoll density gradient centrifugation was used to isolate peripheral blood mononuclear cells from blood. The rearrangement joined TRBV12-3 or TRBV12-4 to TRBJ2-1; the TCRdb call, TRBD2, lacks DNA for checking. This clonotype originated in a man younger than 35 in good health. Donor details come from another sample of the same person, matched by shared clones. The sequenced sample was blood T cells: a sorted CD56 or NKG2C T cell subset, CD4+ or CD8+ T cells, or bulk PBMC T cells (not recorded which). The CDR3 is CASSFKGLAFSYNEQFF.